The 30 T cell receptor beta chains given below trace back to one sample, sequenced in a study of PD-1 blockade in classical Hodgkin lymphoma. Here immunoSEQ multiplex PCR was the method, and the copy in TCRdb shows in-frame clones only, minus some. The sample lists 50,000 to 75,000 clones; about 91% were seen once. Relapse was seen in all patients after autologous stem cell transplantation, and brentuximab vedotin exposure was variable. Sample: peripheral blood mononuclear cells (PBMCs), taken at baseline. The receptors stem from a human donor with classical Hodgkin lymphoma.

This chain connects TRBV25-1 to TRBJ1-1, with 7 bases aligning to TRBD1. Germline V gene sequence: CDR1 MGHDK, CDR2 SYGVNS. This CDR3 comprises 15 residues. V shed 4 bases, J shed 1 base, and the junction held 6 bases outside the gene matches. CDR3 nucleotide sequence: TGTGCCAGCAGTGTAGGGACAGCGGGGAACACTGAAGCTTTCTTT. Protein: CASSVGTAGNTEAFF.

This clone was seen only once. V gene TRBV29-1 combines with J gene TRBJ1-5; D ambiguous. CDR3 size: 14 residues. Germline CDR1 reads SQVTM; CDR2 reads ANQGSEA. Trimming left V 1 base short and J 7 bases short, with 14 bases between. DNA for the CDR3: TGCAGCGTTGAAGGAACCCCCGGCGAACAGCCCCAGCATTTT. It encodes CSVEGTPGEQPQHF.

The rearrangement joins TRBV18 to TRBJ1-5; no clear D gene. Germline values: CDR1 KGHSH, CDR2 LQKENI. The germline V and J ends were trimmed by 3 bases and 0 bases, with 15 bases remaining between them. The CDR3 runs 17 residues. DNA for the CDR3: TGTGCCAGCTCACCGGGCAGCCTAGGGTTTAGCAATCAGCCCCAGCATTTT. This gives the protein CASSPGSLGFSNQPQHF.

This clone appeared once. The chain links TRBV4-3 to TRBJ2-1, with a tentative D call TRBD1 (8 bases). The V end lost 2 bases, the J end lost 4 bases, and 18 bases lay between the germline ends. The CDR3 spans 17 residues. CDR1 and CDR2 from the germline V gene are LGHNA and YSLEER. The CDR3 coding sequence is TGCGCCAGCAGCCAACTGAAAAACAGGGGGGGATACAATGAGCAGTTCTTC. Its translation is CASSQLKNRGGYNEQFF.

This chain uses TRBV7-9 with TRBJ1-5; 8 bases align to TRBD1. V gave up 6 bases and J gave up 4 bases; unmatched junction bases: 8. The germline V gene encodes CDR1 SEHNR and CDR2 FQNEAQ (reference sequence). This CDR3 is 15 amino acids long. CDR3 sequence: CASSSAGTGNQPQHF. DNA for the CDR3: TGTGCCAGCAGTTCCGCCGGGACAGGTAATCAGCCCCAGCATTTT.

V is TRBV9 and J is TRBJ1-2; 9 bases are a match to TRBD1. In germline, CDR1 is SGDLS, CDR2 YYNGEE. The CDR3 covers 17 residues. V lost 3 bases and J lost 3; bases outside the gene matches: 12. The CDR3 sequence: CASSAFSGTGPDYGYTF. CDR3 in DNA: TGTGCCAGCAGCGCCTTTTCTGGGACAGGGCCCGACTATGGCTACACCTTC.

This clone was counted once. The V and J genes are TRBV2 and TRBJ1-5, with D maybe TRBD1 (5 bases). Trimming removed 4 bases at V and 1 base at J, with 11 bases between. CDR1 and CDR2 from the germline V gene are SNHLY and FYNNEI. This CDR3 has 15 amino acids. CDR3 loop: CASSVRGSSNQPQHF. The CDR3 nucleotides read TGTGCCAGCAGTGTTAGGGGCTCAAGCAATCAGCCCCAGCATTTT.

This chain links TRBV10-3 with TRBJ1-2; the D is unclear. Trimming removed 6 bases at V and 4 bases at J, with 12 bases between. The V gene's germline CDR1 is ENHRY and CDR2 SYGVKD. This CDR3 has 13 residues. CDR3: CAISEDSGYGYTF. The CDR3 DNA sequence: TGTGCCATCAGCGAAGACTCAGGCTATGGCTACACCTTC.

There are a few counts of this clone. V gene TRBV10-1 combines with J gene TRBJ1-1; D is unclear. The CDR3 spans 14 residues. V was shortened by 4 bases and J by 4 bases, with 13 bases between the two germline ends. Germline lookup yields CDR1 WNHNN and CDR2 SYGVQD (reference sequence). CDR3 sequence (DNA): TGCGCCAGCAGTGTCGAGGTTTACGGCACTGAAGCTTTCTTT. This gives the protein CASSVEVYGTEAFF.

The DNA for the CDR3 is TGTGCCTGGAGTGTACTGGGGGGTAAACTGTTTTTT. Its translation: CAWSVLGGKLFF. The rearrangement links TRBV30 to TRBJ1-4, with a weak D call TRBD1 (5 bases). V lost 0 bases, J lost 11 bases, and 10 bases lay in between. The CDR3 is 12 amino acids. Per germline, CDR1 GTSNPN and CDR2 SVGIG (reference sequence).

The V call is TRBV27, the J call TRBJ2-5; no clear D gene. CDR3 length equals 15 residues. V gave up 3 bases and J gave up 4 bases, with 15 bases separating them. Per germline, CDR1 MNHEY and CDR2 SMNVEV (reference sequence). CDR3 sequence: CASSLSYSPPETQYF. The CDR3 nucleotides read TGTGCCAGCAGTTTGTCCTACAGTCCCCCAGAGACCCAGTACTTC.

The chain is built from TRBV19 and TRBJ1-5; possible D gene TRBD1, 6 bases. Germline V gene lookup returns CDR1 LNHDA and CDR2 SQIVND (reference sequence). This CDR3 comprises 15 residues. Trimming removed 2 bases from V and 5 bases from J, with 13 bases in between. The CDR3 protein is CASSIIGTMDQPQHF. The CDR3 coding sequence is TGTGCCAGTAGTATAATTGGGACAATGGATCAGCCCCAGCATTTT.

This chain joins TRBV6-6 and TRBJ1-5, with a possible D match to TRBD1 (5 bases). The V gene lost 9 bases and the J gene lost 1 base, with 10 bases spanning the gap. Germline values: CDR1 MNHNY, CDR2 SVGAGI (reference sequence). The CDR3 loop spans 13 amino acids. CDR3 nucleotides: TGTGCCAGTGCGGGGGGAAGCAATCAGCCCCAGCATTTT. It translates to CASAGGSNQPQHF.

This chain connects TRBV2 to TRBJ2-3; 7 bases match TRBD2. The CDR3 is 14 residues long. V was clipped by 4 bases and J by 1 base; unmatched bases: 2. Germline V gene sequence: CDR1 SNHLY, CDR2 FYNNEI. CDR3 bases: TGTGCCAGCAGTGGGGCGGGGGGCACAGATACGCAGTATTTT. The encoded protein is CASSGAGGTDTQYF.

V usage is TRBV5-6 and J usage is TRBJ2-7; TRBD1 aligns across 11 bases. CDR1 and CDR2 (germline): SGHDT, YYEEEE. The CDR3 is 16 amino acids. The V segment lost 3 bases and the J segment 3 bases; nucleotides outside the gene matches: 8. The CDR3 DNA sequence: TGTGCCAGCAGCTCCGGGGACAGGGGGGTTTTCTACGAGCAGTACTTC. This codes for CASSSGDRGVFYEQYF.

The gene calls are TRBV11-2 and TRBJ1-1, with D unclear. The ends were cut back, 3 bases at V and 3 bases at J, with 8 bases in the middle. Per germline, CDR1 SGHAT and CDR2 FQNNGV. The CDR3 consists of 13 residues. In DNA form, the CDR3 reads TGTGCCAGCAGCTTTCCTCCAGACACTGAAGCTTTCTTT. It translates to CASSFPPDTEAFF. Supplemented by reference TRBV11-2 and TRBJ1-1, the full variable domain reads EAGVAQSPRYKIIEKRQSVAFWCNPISGHATLYWYQQILGQGPKLLIQFQNNGVVDDSQLPKDRFSAERLKGVDSTLKIQPAKLEDSAVYLCASSFPPDTEAFFGQGTRLTVV.

This clone was recorded only once. The rearrangement joins TRBV6-5 to TRBJ2-7; weak D call: TRBD2 (5 bases). Trimming took 7 bases from V and 4 from J, leaving 14 bases between them. This CDR3 comprises 13 residues. Germline assignment: CDR1 MNHEY and CDR2 SVGAGI. DNA of the CDR3: TGTGCCAGCACGGCTAGCTGGTCTTACGAGCAGTACTTC. It specifies CASTASWSYEQYF.

The chain combines TRBV7-9 with TRBJ2-5, with 7 bases that match TRBD2. The length of the CDR3 is 15 residues. The V gene end was trimmed by 3 bases and the J gene end by 4 bases; junction bases not matched to a gene: 8. The germline V gene encodes CDR1 SEHNR and CDR2 FQNEAQ (reference sequence). For the CDR3, the DNA is TGTGCCAGCAGCTTGCACGGGGGGAGAGGAGAGACCCAGTACTTC. It is translated as CASSLHGGRGETQYF.

This rearrangement joins TRBV7-2 to TRBJ1-2; no firm D call. This CDR3 is 15 amino acids long. The germline V gene encodes CDR1 SGHTA and CDR2 FQGNSA. Trimming removed 2 bases from V and 7 bases from J, with 17 bases in between. For the CDR3, the DNA is TGTGCCAGCAGCTTAAATGTAAGAACCTCTGGTGGCTACACCTTC. Amino acids: CASSLNVRTSGGYTF.

This clone came up once. J is TRBJ1-6 and V is TRBV4-2, with TRBD1 as a possible D gene (5 bases). This CDR3 region has 14 residues. V was shortened by 4 bases and J by 5 bases, with 9 bases between the two germline ends. Germline V gene lookup returns CDR1 LGHNA and CDR2 YNFKEQ. This CDR3 is CASSPGLNNSPLHF. DNA of the CDR3: TGTGCCAGCAGCCCGGGACTGAATAATTCACCCCTCCACTTT.

The genes are TRBV7-9 and TRBJ2-3, with a possible D match to TRBD1 (5 bases). V lost 5 bases and J 10 bases, leaving 16 bases between the germline ends. Germline V gene data show CDR1 as SEHNR and CDR2 as FQNEAQ (reference sequence). The CDR3 is 13 amino acids. CDR3: CASSPDIRWAQYF. As DNA, the CDR3 is TGTGCCAGCAGCCCGGACATTCGGTGGGCGCAGTATTTT.

This chain joins TRBV30 and TRBJ2-7; D not resolved. V lost 1 base to trimming and J lost 6 bases, with 7 bases between them. This CDR3 spans 11 amino acids. Germline V gene lookup returns CDR1 GTSNPN and CDR2 SVGIG (reference sequence). DNA for the CDR3: TGTGCCTGGAGTGAACAAACCGAGCAGTACTTC. Translating gives CAWSEQTEQYF.

The chain uses TRBV5-6 and TRBJ2-7; the match to TRBD2 covers 8 bases. Per germline, CDR1 SGHDT and CDR2 YYEEEE. V shed 4 bases and J 9 bases; nucleotides not matched to a gene: 6. The CDR3 sequence is 12 residues long. Here the CDR3 reads CASSSLAGPQYF. For the CDR3, the DNA is TGTGCCAGCAGCAGTCTAGCGGGTCCGCAGTACTTC.

The chain couples TRBV5-1 to TRBJ1-2, with 8 bases fitting TRBD1. The V gene's germline CDR1 is SGHRS and CDR2 YFSETQ. V gave up 4 bases and J gave up 2 bases; unmatched junction bases: 4. This CDR3 spans 14 amino acids. The CDR3 loop reads CASSKDRENYGYTF. The CDR3 DNA follows: TGCGCCAGCAGCAAGGACAGGGAGAACTATGGCTACACCTTC. Filled out from reference TRBV5-1 and TRBJ1-2, the complete variable domain reads KAGVTQTPRYLIKTRGQQVTLSCSPISGHRSVSWYQQTPGQGLQFLFEYFSETQRNKGNFPGRFSGRQFSNSRSEMNVSTLELGDSALYLCASSKDRENYGYTFGSGTRLTVV.

The chain recombines TRBV10-1 with TRBJ2-2, with D unclear. V dropped 4 bases and J dropped 4 bases, with 16 bases sitting between them. CDR1 is WNHNN, CDR2 SYGVQD, per germline (reference sequence). CDR3 size: 16 residues. The CDR3 is CASSVEQISRTGELFF. The CDR3 DNA sequence: TGCGCCAGCAGTGTTGAACAGATCTCTCGCACCGGGGAGCTGTTTTTT.

The rearrangement uses TRBV23-1 and TRBJ1-1, with TRBD1 as a possible D gene (6 bases). TRBV23-1 is assigned to the ORF class and has an uncertain function. V dropped 6 bases and J dropped 3 bases, with 23 bases sitting between them. The CDR3 has 17 residues. CDR3 region: CASRPDRPTPPDTEAFF. In DNA, the CDR3 is TGCGCCAGCAGACCCGACAGGCCTACCCCCCCGGACACTGAAGCTTTCTTT.

The CDR3 loop reads CASSFRSSYEQYF. In DNA form, the CDR3 reads TGTGCCAGCAGCTTCCGATCCTCCTACGAGCAGTACTTC. J is TRBJ2-7 and V is TRBV4-2; no reliable D call. Germline CDR1 and CDR2: LGHNA and YNFKEQ. Trimming stripped 5 bases from V and 0 bases from J, with 8 bases between. The length of the CDR3 is 13 residues.

The rearrangement uses TRBV27 and TRBJ1-6, with 7 bases matching TRBD1. J was trimmed by 9 bases and V by 5 bases; bases with no gene match: 7. Germline values: CDR1 MNHEY, CDR2 SMNVEV (reference sequence). The CDR3 is made up of 14 amino acids. The CDR3 loop reads CASSGTVEGSPLHF. The CDR3 DNA sequence: TGTGCCAGCAGTGGGACAGTTGAGGGTTCACCCCTCCACTTT.

The chain has TRBV6-4 and TRBJ2-3; no reliable D call. In germline, CDR1 is MRHNA, CDR2 SNTAGT. This CDR3 contains 13 residues. Trimming stripped 6 bases from V and 0 bases from J, with 7 bases between. CDR3 sequence reads: CASSPASTDTQYF. CDR3 sequence (DNA): TGTGCCAGCAGCCCGGCAAGCACAGATACGCAGTATTTT.

CDR3 amino acids: CASSYSGRVEDTEAFF. The CDR3 DNA is TGTGCCAGCAGTTACTCGGGAAGGGTGGAAGACACTGAAGCTTTCTTT. The chain employs TRBV6-5 and TRBJ1-1, with no clear D. V shed 0 bases and J shed 3 bases, with 14 bases lying between them. Looked up from germline, CDR1 is MNHEY and CDR2 is SVGAGI. The CDR3 is 16 residues long.